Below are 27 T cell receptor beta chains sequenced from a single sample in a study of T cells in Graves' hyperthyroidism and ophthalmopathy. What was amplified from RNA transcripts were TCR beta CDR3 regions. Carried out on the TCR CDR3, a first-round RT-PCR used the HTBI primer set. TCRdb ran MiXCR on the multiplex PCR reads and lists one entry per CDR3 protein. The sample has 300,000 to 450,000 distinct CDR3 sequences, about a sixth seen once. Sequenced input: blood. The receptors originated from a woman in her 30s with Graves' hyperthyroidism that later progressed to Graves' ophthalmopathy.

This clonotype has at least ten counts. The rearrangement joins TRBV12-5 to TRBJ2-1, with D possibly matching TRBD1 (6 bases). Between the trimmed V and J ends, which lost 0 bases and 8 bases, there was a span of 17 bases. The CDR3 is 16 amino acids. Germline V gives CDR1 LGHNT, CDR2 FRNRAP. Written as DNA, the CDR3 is TGTGCTAGTGGTTTGGTATCCCAGGGGCCCACCGATGAGCAGTTCTTC. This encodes CASGLVSQGPTDEQFF.

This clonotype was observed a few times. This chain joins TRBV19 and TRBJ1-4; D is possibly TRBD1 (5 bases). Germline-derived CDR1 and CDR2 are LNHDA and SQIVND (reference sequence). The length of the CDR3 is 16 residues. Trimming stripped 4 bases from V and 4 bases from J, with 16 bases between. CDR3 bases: TGTGCCAGTAGTACCTACAACCGGGACCTTAATGAAAAACTGTTTTTT. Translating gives CASSTYNRDLNEKLFF.

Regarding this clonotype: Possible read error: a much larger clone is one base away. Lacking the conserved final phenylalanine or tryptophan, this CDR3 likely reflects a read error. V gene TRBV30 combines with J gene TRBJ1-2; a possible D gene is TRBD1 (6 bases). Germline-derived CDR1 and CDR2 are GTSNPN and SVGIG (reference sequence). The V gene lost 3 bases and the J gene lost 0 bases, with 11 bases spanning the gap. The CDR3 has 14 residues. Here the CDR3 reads CAWSKDSSNYGYTV. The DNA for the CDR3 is TGTGCCTGGAGCAAGGACAGCTCTAACTATGGCTACACCGTC.

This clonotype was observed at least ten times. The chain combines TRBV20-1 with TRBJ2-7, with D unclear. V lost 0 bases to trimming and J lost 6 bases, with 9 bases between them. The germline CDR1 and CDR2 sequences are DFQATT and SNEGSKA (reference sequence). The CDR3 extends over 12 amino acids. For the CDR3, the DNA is TGCAGTGCTAGAGATGATTTAGCCGAGCAGTACTTC. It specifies CSARDDLAEQYF.

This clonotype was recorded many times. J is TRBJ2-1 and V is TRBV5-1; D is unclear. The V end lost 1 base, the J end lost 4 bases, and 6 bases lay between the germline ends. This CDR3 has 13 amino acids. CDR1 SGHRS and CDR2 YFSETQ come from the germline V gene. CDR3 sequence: CASSLNVYNEQFF. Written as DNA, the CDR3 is TGCGCCAGCAGCTTGAACGTGTACAATGAGCAGTTCTTC.

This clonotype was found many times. Written as DNA, the CDR3 is TGTGCCAGCAGTAGGGGACAGGGGTACTCCTATAATTCACCCCTCCACTTT. This codes for CASSRGQGYSYNSPLHF. V is TRBV27 and J is TRBJ1-6, with 10 positions matching TRBD1. The V gene end was trimmed by 5 bases and the J gene end by 0 bases; junction bases not matched to a gene: 4. Germline CDR1 MNHEY, CDR2 SMNVEV (reference sequence). CDR3 length: 17 amino acids.

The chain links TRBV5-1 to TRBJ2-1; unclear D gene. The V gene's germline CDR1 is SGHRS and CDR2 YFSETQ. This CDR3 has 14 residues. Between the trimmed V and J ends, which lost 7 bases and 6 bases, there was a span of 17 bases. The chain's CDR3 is CASAVAGSPNEQFF. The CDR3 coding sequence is TGCGCCAGCGCTGTAGCCGGGTCCCCCAATGAGCAGTTCTTC.

In nucleotides, the CDR3 is TGCGCCAGCAGCTCCACCGTACAGGGTATAGAGACCCAGTACTTC. It encodes CASSSTVQGIETQYF. V and J are TRBV5-1 and TRBJ2-5, with TRBD1 as a possible D gene (6 bases). Trimming left V 3 bases short and J 4 bases short, with 16 bases between. The CDR3 runs to 15 residues. The V gene's germline CDR1 is SGHRS and CDR2 YFSETQ.

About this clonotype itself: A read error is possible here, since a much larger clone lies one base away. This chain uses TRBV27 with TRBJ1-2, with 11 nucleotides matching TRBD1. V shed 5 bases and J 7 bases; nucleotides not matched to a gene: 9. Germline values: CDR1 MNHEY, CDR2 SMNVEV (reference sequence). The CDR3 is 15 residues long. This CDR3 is CASSSAGTGGRGYTF. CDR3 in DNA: TGTGCCAGCAGTAGTGCCGGGACAGGGGGACGTGGCTACACCTTC.

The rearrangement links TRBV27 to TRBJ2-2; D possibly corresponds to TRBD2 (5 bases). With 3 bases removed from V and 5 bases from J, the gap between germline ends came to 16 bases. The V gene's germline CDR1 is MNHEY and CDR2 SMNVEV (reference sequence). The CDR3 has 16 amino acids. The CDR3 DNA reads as TGTGCCAGCAGTTTTGGAGGAGTCGGTGGGACCGGGGAGCTGTTTTTT. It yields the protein CASSFGGVGGTGELFF.

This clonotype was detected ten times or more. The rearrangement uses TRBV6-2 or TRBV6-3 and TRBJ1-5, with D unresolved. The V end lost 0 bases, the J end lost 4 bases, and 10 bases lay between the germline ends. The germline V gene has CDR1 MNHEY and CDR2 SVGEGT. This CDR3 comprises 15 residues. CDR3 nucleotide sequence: TGTGCCAGCAGTTACTCGGGGTCAGATAATCAGCCCCAGCATTTT. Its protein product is CASSYSGSDNQPQHF.

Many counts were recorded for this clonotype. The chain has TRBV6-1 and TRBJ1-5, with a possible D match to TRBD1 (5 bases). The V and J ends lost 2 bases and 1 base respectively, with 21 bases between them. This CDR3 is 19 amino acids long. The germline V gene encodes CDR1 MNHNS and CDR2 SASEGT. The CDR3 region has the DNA TGTGCCAGCAGTGAATTCGGACAAACTTATACGAGGAGCAATCAGCCCCAGCATTTT. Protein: CASSEFGQTYTRSNQPQHF.

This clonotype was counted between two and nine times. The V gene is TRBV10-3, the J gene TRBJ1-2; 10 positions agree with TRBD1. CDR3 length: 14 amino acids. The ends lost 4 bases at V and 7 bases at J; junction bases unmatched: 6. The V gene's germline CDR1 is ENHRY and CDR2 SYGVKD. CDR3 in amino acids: CAISGDRDRGGYTF. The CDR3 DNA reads TGTGCCATCAGTGGGGACCGGGACAGGGGTGGCTACACCTTC.

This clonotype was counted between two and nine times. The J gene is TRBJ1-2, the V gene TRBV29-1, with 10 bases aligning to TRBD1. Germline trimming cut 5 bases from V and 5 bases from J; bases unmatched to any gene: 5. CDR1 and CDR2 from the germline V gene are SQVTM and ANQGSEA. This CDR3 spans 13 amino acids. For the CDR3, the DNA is TGCAGCGTTAAAATGGGACAGGGGTATGGCTACACCTTC. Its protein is CSVKMGQGYGYTF.

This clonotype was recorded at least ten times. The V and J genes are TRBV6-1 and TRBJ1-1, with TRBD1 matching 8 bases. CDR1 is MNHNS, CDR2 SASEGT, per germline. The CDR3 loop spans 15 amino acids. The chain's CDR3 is CATKVRGTGGTEAFF. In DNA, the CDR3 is TGTGCAACCAAAGTCAGGGGGACAGGCGGCACTGAAGCTTTCTTT.

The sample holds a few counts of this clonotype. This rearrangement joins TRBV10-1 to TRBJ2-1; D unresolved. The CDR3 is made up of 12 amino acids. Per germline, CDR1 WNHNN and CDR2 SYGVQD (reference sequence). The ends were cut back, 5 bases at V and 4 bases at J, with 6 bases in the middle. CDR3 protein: CASSTAYNEQFF. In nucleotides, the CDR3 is TGCGCCAGCAGTACCGCGTACAATGAGCAGTTCTTC.

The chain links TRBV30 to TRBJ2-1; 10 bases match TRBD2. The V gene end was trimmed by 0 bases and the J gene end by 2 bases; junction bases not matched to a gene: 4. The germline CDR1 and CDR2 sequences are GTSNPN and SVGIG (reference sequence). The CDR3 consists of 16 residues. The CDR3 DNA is TGTGCCTGGAGTGTAGCGGGAGGGATCCCCTACAATGAGCAGTTCTTC. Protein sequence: CAWSVAGGIPYNEQFF.

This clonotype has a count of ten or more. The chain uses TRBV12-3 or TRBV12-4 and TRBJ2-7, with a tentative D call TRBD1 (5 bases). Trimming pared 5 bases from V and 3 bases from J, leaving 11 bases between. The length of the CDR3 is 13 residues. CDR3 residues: CASSLSGFYEQYF. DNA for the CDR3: TGTGCCAGCAGTCTCTCAGGGTTCTACGAGCAGTACTTC.

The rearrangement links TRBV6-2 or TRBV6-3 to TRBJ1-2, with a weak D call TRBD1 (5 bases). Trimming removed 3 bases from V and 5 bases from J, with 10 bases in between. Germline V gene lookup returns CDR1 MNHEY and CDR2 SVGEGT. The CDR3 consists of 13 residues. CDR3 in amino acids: CASSYARAYGYTF. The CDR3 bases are TGTGCCAGCAGTTATGCCAGGGCGTATGGCTACACCTTC.

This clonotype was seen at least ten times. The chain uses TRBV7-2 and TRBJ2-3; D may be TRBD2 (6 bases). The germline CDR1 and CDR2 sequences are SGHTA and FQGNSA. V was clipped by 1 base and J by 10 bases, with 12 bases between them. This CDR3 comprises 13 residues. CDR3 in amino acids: CASSLDFRRAQYF. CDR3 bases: TGTGCCAGCAGCTTAGACTTCCGGAGGGCGCAGTATTTT. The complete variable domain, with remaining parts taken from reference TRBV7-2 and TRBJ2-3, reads GAGVSQSPSNKVTEKGKDVELRCDPISGHTALYWYRQSLGQGLEFLIYFQGNSAPDKSGLPSDRFSAERTGGSVSTLTIQRTQQEDSAVYLCASSLDFRRAQYFGPGTRLTVL.

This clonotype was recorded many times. This chain's CDR3 is CSAWTSGLYNEQFF. The CDR3 nucleotides read TGCAGTGCTTGGACTAGCGGCCTATACAATGAGCAGTTCTTC. The J gene is TRBJ2-1, the V gene TRBV20-1; 10 bases align to TRBD2. Germline CDR1 DFQATT, CDR2 SNEGSKA (reference sequence). The V gene end was trimmed by 5 bases and the J gene end by 4 bases; junction bases not matched to a gene: 5. This CDR3 comprises 14 residues.

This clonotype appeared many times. As DNA, the CDR3 is TGCAGTGCTAGAGATCGTCAGGGGGCGTGGGGAAACACCATATATTTT. Its translation is CSARDRQGAWGNTIYF. The V gene is TRBV20-1, the J gene TRBJ1-3; the match to TRBD1 covers 8 bases. Per the germline V gene, CDR1 is DFQATT and CDR2 is SNEGSKA (reference sequence). This CDR3 contains 16 residues. Trimming took 0 bases from V and 4 from J; bases not matched to a gene: 8.

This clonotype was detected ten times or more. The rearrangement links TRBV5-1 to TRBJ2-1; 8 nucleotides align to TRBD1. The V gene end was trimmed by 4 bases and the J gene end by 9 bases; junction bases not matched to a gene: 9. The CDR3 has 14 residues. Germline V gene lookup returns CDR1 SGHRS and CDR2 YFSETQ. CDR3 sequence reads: CASSTNRGEGEQFF. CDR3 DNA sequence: TGCGCCAGCAGCACCAACAGGGGGGAAGGTGAGCAGTTCTTC.

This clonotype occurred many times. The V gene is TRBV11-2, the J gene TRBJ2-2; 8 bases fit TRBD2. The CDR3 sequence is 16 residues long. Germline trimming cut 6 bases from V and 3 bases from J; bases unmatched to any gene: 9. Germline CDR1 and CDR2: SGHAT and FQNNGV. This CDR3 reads CASRRSGGRDTGELFF. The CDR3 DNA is TGTGCCAGCAGGAGGTCGGGGGGGCGTGACACCGGGGAGCTGTTTTTT.

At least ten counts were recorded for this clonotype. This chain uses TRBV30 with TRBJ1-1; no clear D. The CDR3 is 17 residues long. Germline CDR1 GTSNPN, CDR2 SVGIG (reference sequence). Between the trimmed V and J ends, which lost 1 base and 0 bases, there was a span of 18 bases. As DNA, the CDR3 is TGTGCCTGGAGTGCCCCCCCCCGGGGTGCAATGAACACTGAAGCTTTCTTT. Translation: CAWSAPPRGAMNTEAFF.

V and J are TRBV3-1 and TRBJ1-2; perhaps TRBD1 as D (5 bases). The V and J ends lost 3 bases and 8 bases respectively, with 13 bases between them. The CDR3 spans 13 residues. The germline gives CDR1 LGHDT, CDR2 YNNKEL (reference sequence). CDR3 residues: CASSQGPSTGYTF. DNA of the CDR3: TGTGCCAGCAGCCAGGGGCCCTCAACCGGCTACACCTTC.

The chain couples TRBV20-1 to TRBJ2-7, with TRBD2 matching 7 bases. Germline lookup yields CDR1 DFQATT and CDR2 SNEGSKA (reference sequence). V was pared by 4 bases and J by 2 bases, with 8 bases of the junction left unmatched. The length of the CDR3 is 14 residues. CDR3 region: CSAIGLAETYEQYF. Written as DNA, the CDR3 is TGCAGTGCTATCGGTCTAGCGGAAACCTACGAGCAGTACTTC.